The present entry profiles one T cell receptor (beta chain) with its context. The antigen is unknown. These data belong to a study of cytomegalovirus exposure and HLA in healthy donors. CDR3 size: 16 residues. Germline trimming cut 0 bases from V and 4 bases from J; bases unmatched to any gene: 3. The germline V gene has CDR1 LGHNA and CDR2 YSLEER. Study findings and constraints: Analyses of presence and absence presupposed an approximately uniform sequencing depth across donors. The authors confirmed in vitro that a few CMV-associated chains were specific for CMV antigens. Association of a missense DCLRE1C variant with TCR beta V- and J-gene trimming was reported in a later analysis. Rare TCR sequences predominated, though certain public TCRs were found in many donors.

Primers included in the PCR were 60 Vbeta and 13 Jbeta primers. Profiled with immunoSEQ multiplex PCR; TCRdb holds only in-frame clones, not every one. The data contain some 200,000 clones, roughly 83% of them singletons. The TCR sequence derives from a woman aged 45-65 years in good health and CMV-seronegative. What was sequenced was PBMCs. This chain uses TRBV4-3 with TRBJ1-2; 12 nucleotides agree with TRBD1. CDR3: CASSQDGTGGFYGYTF. The DNA of the CDR3 is TGCGCCAGCAGCCAAGATGGGACAGGGGGCTTCTATGGCTACACCTTC.